This TCR beta chain is from a study of technical replicates of blood from a handful of donors. Trimming shortened V by 9 bases and J by 3 bases, and 12 bases separated the two germline ends. CDR3 length: 12 residues. Germline V CDR1 and CDR2: MRHNA, SNTAGT. Generated by immunoSEQ multiplex PCR, the TCRdb table keeps only in-frame clones and is missing some. The table shows under 75,000 clones, with just under 95% occurring only once. The sequenced material came from T cells isolated from PBMCs. The V call is TRBV6-4, the J call TRBJ2-7; D ambiguous. The receptor comes from a human donor in good health. In DNA, the CDR3 is TGTGCCAGAATTATCAGCGTCTACGAGCAGTACTTC. Its translation: CARIISVYEQYF.